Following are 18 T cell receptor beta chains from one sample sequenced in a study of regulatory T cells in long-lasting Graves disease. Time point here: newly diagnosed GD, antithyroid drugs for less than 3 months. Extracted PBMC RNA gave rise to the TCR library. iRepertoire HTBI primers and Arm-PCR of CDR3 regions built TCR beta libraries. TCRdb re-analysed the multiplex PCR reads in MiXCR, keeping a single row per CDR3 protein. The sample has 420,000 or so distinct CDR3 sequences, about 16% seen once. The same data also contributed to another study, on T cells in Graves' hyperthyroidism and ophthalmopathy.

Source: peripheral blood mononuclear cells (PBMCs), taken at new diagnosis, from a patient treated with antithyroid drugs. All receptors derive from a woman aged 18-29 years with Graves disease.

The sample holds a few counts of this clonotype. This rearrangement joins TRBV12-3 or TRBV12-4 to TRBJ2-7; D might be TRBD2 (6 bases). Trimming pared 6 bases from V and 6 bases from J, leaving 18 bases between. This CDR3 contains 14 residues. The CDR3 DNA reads TGTGCCAGCAGCTCGGACTACAAGTGGGGCGAGCAGTACTTC. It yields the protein CASSSDYKWGEQYF.

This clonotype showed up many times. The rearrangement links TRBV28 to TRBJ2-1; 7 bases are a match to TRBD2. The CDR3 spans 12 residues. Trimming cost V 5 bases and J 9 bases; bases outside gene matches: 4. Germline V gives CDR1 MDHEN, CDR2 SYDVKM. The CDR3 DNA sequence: TGTGCCAGCAGTAAACTAGCGCGTGAGCAGTTCTTC. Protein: CASSKLAREQFF.

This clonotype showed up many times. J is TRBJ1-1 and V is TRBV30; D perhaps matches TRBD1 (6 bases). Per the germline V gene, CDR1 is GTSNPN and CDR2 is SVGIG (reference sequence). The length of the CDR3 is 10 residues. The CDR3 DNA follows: TGTGCGACACACAGGGTGTTCGCTTTCTTT. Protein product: CATHRVFAFF.

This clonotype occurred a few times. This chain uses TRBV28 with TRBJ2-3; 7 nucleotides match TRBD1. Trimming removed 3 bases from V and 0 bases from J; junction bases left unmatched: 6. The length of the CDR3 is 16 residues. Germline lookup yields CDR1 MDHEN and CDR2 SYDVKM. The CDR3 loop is CASSLAGGMSTDTQYF. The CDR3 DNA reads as TGTGCCAGCAGTTTGGCAGGGGGTATGAGCACAGATACGCAGTATTTT. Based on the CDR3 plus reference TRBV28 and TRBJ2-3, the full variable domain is DVKVTQSSRYLVKRTGEKVFLECVQDMDHENMFWYRQDPGLGLRLIYFSYDVKMKEKGDIPEGYSVSREKKERFSLILESASTNQTSMYLCASSLAGGMSTDTQYFGPGTRLTVL.

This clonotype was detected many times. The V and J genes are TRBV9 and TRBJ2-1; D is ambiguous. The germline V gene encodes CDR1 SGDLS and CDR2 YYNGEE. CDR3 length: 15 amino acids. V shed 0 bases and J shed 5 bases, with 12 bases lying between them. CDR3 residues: CASSVDGHKNNEQFF. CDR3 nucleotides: TGTGCCAGCAGCGTAGATGGTCATAAGAACAATGAGCAGTTCTTC.

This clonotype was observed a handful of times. In DNA, the CDR3 is TGTGCCAGCAGCTTGGGGGGCGGGAGGGCCTGGACAGATACGCAGTATTTT. Its translation: CASSLGGGRAWTDTQYF. The chain employs TRBV5-4 and TRBJ2-3; 9 bases map to TRBD2. Germline CDR1 is SGHNT and CDR2 is YYREEE (reference sequence). The CDR3 consists of 17 residues. Trimming cost V 0 bases and J 3 bases; bases outside gene matches: 8.

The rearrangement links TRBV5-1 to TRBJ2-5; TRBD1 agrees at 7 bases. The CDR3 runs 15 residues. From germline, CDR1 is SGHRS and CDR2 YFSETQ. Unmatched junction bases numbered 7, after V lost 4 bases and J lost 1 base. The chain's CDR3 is CASSETGAPQETQYF. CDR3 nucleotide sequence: TGCGCCAGCAGCGAAACAGGGGCCCCCCAAGAGACCCAGTACTTC.

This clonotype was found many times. The CDR3 region has the DNA TGTGCCAGCAGTACAAAAGGGGGCGCGCGCACTGAAGCTTTCTTT. Translation: CASSTKGGARTEAFF. The chain links TRBV6-1 to TRBJ1-1; TRBD1 aligns across 7 bases. Trimming at V came to 5 bases and at J to 4 bases, leaving 10 bases not matched to a gene. From germline, CDR1 is MNHNS and CDR2 SASEGT. The CDR3 loop spans 15 amino acids.

The CDR3 DNA sequence: TGTGCCAGCAGCTTGACAGGGTTTAACTATGGCTACACCTTC. Amino acid sequence: CASSLTGFNYGYTF. The rearrangement links TRBV5-6 to TRBJ1-2; D possibly corresponds to TRBD1 (6 bases). Germline values: CDR1 SGHDT, CDR2 YYEEEE. V lost 1 base and J lost 1, with 8 bases in between. The CDR3 covers 14 residues.

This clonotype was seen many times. CDR3 residues: CASRPRDLYNQPQHF. The CDR3 nucleotides are TGTGCCAGCAGACCTAGGGACCTTTACAATCAGCCCCAGCATTTT. This rearrangement joins TRBV2 to TRBJ1-5, with TRBD1 as a possible D gene (5 bases). This CDR3 is built from 15 residues. Trimming removed 6 bases at V and 3 bases at J, with 15 bases between. CDR1 SNHLY and CDR2 FYNNEI come from the germline V gene.

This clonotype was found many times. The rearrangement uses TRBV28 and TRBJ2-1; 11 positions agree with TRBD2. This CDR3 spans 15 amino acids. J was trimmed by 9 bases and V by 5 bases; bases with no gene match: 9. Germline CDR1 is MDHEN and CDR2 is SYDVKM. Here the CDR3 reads CASSPPGLAGGEQFF. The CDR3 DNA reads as TGTGCCAGCAGTCCCCCCGGCCTAGCGGGAGGTGAGCAGTTCTTC. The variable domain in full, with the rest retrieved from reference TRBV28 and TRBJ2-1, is DVKVTQSSRYLVKRTGEKVFLECVQDMDHENMFWYRQDPGLGLRLIYFSYDVKMKEKGDIPEGYSVSREKKERFSLILESASTNQTSMYLCASSPPGLAGGEQFFGPGTRLTVL.

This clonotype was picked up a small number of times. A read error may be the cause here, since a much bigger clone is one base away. CDR3 nucleotides: TGTGCCGGCTCAGCCAAACAGGGAAACGAGCAGTACTTC. Protein product: CAGSAKQGNEQYF. This chain joins TRBV18 and TRBJ2-7, with D tentatively TRBD1 (6 bases). CDR1 and CDR2 from the germline V gene are KGHSH and LQKENI. The CDR3 sequence is 13 residues long.

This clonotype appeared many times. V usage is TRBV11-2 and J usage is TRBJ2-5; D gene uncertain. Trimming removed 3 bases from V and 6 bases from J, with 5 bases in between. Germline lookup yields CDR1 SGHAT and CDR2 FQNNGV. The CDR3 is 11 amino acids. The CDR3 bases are TGTGCCAGCAGCTTGGGGAAGACCCAGTACTTC. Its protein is CASSLGKTQYF.

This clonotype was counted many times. CDR3 nucleotides: TGTGCCAGCAGGTTGACTAGCGGGAGGGTCCGCACAGATACGCAGTATTTT. It specifies CASRLTSGRVRTDTQYF. The gene calls are TRBV7-2 and TRBJ2-3; 14 nucleotides agree with TRBD2. CDR3 length: 17 residues. CDR1 SGHTA and CDR2 FQGNSA come from the germline V gene. Losses at the gene ends were 6 bases for V and 1 base for J; bases not matched to a gene: 6. The full variable domain, rest sourced from reference TRBV7-2 and TRBJ2-3, is GAGVSQSPSNKVTEKGKDVELRCDPISGHTALYWYRQSLGQGLEFLIYFQGNSAPDKSGLPSDRFSAERTGGSVSTLTIQRTQQEDSAVYLCASRLTSGRVRTDTQYFGPGTRLTVL.

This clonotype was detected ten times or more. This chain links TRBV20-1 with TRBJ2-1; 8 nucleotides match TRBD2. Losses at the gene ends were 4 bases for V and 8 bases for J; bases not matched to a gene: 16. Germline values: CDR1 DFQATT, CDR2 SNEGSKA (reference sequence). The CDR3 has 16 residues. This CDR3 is CSANPRIAGFPHEQFF. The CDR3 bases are TGCAGTGCTAACCCCAGAATAGCGGGATTTCCTCATGAGCAGTTCTTC.

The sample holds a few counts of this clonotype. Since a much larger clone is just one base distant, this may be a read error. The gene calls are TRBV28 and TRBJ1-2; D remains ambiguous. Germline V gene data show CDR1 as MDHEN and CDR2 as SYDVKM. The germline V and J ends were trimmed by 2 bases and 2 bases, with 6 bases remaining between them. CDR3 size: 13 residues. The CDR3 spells CASSLVGNYGYTF. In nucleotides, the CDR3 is TGTGCCAGCAGTTTAGTCGGGAACTATGGCTACACCTTC.

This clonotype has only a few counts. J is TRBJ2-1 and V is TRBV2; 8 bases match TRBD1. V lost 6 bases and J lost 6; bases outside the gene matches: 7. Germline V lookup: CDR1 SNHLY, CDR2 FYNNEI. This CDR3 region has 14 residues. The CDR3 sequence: CASRNRGSSNEQFF. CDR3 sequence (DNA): TGTGCCAGCAGGAACAGGGGGTCAAGCAATGAGCAGTTCTTC.

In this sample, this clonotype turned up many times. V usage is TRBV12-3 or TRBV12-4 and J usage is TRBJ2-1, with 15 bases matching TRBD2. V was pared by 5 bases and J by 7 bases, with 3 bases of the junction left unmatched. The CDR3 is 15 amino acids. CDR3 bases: TGTGCCAGCAGTAGGACTAGCGGGAGGGCTAATGAGCAGTTCTTC. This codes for CASSRTSGRANEQFF.